In its sample, the clone carrying this TCR beta chain was seen a few times. Data came from immunoSEQ multiplex PCR; TCRdb stores just in-frame clones and leaves some out. Found here are fewer than 600,000 clones, roughly three quarters of them singletons; the top ten hold around 11%. The sample originates from a study of shared clonotypes between healthy human individuals. Donors were healthy HIV-negative adults without recently reported acute infections or vaccinations. The germline CDR1 and CDR2 sequences are LNHDA and SQIVND (reference sequence). This CDR3 spans 16 amino acids. Between the trimmed V and J ends, which lost 4 bases and 2 bases, there was a span of 18 bases.

The source material was PBMCs. This chain uses TRBV19 with TRBJ2-7, with D perhaps TRBD2 (6 bases). This receptor was obtained from a woman aged 35 to 49 in good health. Some clones in this sample may be carry-over from other donors' samples. CDR3 region: CASSSVTGGPPYEQYF. The CDR3 DNA is TGTGCCAGTAGTAGTGTCACCGGAGGGCCCCCCTACGAGCAGTACTTC.